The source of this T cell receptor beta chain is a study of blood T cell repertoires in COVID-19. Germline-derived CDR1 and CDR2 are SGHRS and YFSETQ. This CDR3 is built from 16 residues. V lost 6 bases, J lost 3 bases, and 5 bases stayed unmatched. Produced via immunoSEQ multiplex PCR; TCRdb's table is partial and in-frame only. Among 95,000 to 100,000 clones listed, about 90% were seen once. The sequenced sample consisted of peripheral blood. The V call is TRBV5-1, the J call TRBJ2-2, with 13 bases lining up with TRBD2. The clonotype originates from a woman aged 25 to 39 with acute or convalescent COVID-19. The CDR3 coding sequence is TGCGCCAGCACCGGACTAGCGGGGGCCGACACCGGGGAGCTGTTTTTT. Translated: CASTGLAGADTGELFF.